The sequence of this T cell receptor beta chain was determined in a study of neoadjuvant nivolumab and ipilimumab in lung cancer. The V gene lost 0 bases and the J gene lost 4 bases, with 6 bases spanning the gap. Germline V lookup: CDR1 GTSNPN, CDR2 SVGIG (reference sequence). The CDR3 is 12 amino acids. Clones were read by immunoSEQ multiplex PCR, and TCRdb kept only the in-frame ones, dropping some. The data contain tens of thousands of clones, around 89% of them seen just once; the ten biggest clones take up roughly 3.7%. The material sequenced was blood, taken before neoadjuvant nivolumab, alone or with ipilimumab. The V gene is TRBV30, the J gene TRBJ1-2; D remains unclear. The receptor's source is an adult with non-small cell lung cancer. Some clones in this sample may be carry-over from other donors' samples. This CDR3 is CAWSVGPYGYTF. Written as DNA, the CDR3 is TGTGCCTGGAGTGTAGGGCCCTATGGCTACACCTTC.